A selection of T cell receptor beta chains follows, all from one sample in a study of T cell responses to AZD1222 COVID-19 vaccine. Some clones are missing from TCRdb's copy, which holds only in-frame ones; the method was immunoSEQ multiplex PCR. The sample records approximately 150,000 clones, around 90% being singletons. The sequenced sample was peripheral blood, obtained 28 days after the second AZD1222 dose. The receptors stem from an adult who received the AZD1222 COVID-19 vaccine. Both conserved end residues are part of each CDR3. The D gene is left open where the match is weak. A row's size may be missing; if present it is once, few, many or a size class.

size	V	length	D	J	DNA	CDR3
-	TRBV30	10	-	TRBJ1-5	TGTGCCTTTGGGGATCAGCCCCAGCATTTT	CAFGDQPQHF
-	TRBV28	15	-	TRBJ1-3	TGTGCCAGCAGGCTTCAGGGAAGGGCTGGAAACACCATATATTTT	CASRLQGRAGNTIYF
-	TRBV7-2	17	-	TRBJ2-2	TGTGCCAGCAGCTTCCTTGCCGGGACCCGAAACACCGGGGAGCTGTTTTTT	CASSFLAGTRNTGELFF
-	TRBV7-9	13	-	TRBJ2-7	TGTGCCAGCAGCTTAGCGGTCGGCTACGAGCAGTACTTC	CASSLAVGYEQYF
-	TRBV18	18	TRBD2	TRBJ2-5	TGTGCCAGCTCACCACCGGGAGGGAGAGGCAAGGGGTTGGAGACCCAGTACTTC	CASSPPGGRGKGLETQYF
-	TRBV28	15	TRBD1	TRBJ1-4	TGTGCCAGCAAACCCAGGGGGACAGGGGACGTAAAACTGTTTTTT	CASKPRGTGDVKLFF
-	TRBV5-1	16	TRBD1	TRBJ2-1	TGCGCCAGCAGCTTTGGCCCGGGACAGGGCTACAATGAGCAGTTCTTC	CASSFGPGQGYNEQFF
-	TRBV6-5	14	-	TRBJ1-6	TGTGCCAGCAGTTCAACTAGAAGCGAACCACCCCTCCACTTT	CASSSTRSEPPLHF
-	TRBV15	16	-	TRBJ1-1	TGTGCCACCAGCAGGCCCGTTGTGGACAGGAACACTGAAGCTTTCTTT	CATSRPVVDRNTEAFF
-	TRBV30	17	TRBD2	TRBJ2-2	TGTGCCTGGAGGTCCCGATTATTGGCGGGAGTTACCGGGGAGCTGTTTTTT	CAWRSRLLAGVTGELFF
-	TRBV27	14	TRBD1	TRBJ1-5	TGTGCCAGCAGTTTAGGGACAGGGAATCAGCCCCAGCATTTT	CASSLGTGNQPQHF
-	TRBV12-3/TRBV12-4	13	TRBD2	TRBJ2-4	TGTGCCAGCATGACTAGCGGGACAAACATTCAGTACTTC	CASMTSGTNIQYF
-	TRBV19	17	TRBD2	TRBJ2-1	TGTGCCAGTAGTAAAGGACTAGCTCAACCAACTTACAATGAGCAGTTCTTC	CASSKGLAQPTYNEQFF
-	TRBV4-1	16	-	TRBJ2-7	TGCGCCAGCAGCCAAGAGTATCCAGGCGGAACCTACGAGCAGTACTTC	CASSQEYPGGTYEQYF
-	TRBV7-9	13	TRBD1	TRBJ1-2	TGTGCCAGCAGTAGGGGGACAGGGGGCGGCTACACCTTC	CASSRGTGGGYTF
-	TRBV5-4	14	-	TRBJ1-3	TGTGCCAGCAGCTCGTCACAGGGTCGGAACACCATATATTTT	CASSSSQGRNTIYF
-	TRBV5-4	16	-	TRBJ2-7	TGTGCCAGCAGCCCCCCCTCCTCGGCAGGCACCTACGAGCAGTACTTC	CASSPPSSAGTYEQYF
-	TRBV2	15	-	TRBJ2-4	TGTGCCAGCAGTGTACAGCGGTTAGCCAAAAACATTCAGTACTTC	CASSVQRLAKNIQYF
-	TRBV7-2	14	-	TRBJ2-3	TGTGCCAGCAGCTGGACTTTGTTCGCAGATACGCAGTATTTT	CASSWTLFADTQYF
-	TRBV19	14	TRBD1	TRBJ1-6	TGTGCCAGTGGGAAGACAGGGGGGAATTCACCCCTCCACTTT	CASGKTGGNSPLHF
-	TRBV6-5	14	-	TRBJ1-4	TGTGCCAGCAGTACCCTGATGGCTCCTCAAAAACTGTTTTTT	CASSTLMAPQKLFF
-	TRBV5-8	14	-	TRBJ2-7	TGTGCCAGCAGCTGGGCCAGGAGCTCCTACGAGCAGTACTTC	CASSWARSSYEQYF
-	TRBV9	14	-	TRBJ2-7	TGTGCCAGCAGCGTAGAGGGTACGACCTACGAGCAGTACTTC	CASSVEGTTYEQYF
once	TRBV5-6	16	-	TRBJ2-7	TGTGCCAGCAGCTTGGGTTCTAAACTTACCTCCTACGAGCAGTACTTC	CASSLGSKLTSYEQYF
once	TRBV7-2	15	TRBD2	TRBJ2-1	TGTGCCAGCAGCTTGACACTAGCGGGAGTCAATGAGCAGTTCTTC	CASSLTLAGVNEQFF
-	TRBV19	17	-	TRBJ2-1	TGTGCCAGTAGTATCTACTCGACGGGCGGTTCCTACAATGAGCAGTTCTTC	CASSIYSTGGSYNEQFF
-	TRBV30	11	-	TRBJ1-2	TGTGCCTTGTCCGGGGCCTATGGCTACACCTTC	CALSGAYGYTF